This T cell receptor beta chain was documented in a study of shared clonotypes between healthy human individuals. Across the study: Used for every donor were three CD4 naive, three CD4 memory, two CD8 naive and one CD8 memory plate.

The CDR3 is made up of 15 amino acids. The germline V gene has CDR1 SGDLS and CDR2 YYNGEE. The V and J ends lost 0 bases and 1 base respectively, with 10 bases between them. The DNA input per sorted-subset replicate PCR was about 220 ng, corresponding to some 30,000 T cell genomes. TCRdb keeps only in-frame clones here, not all; method: immunoSEQ multiplex PCR. The sample shows about 1.5 million clones, about 96% of them seen only once. Study results and limitations: Generally, estimated richness proved larger in naive subsets than it did in memory subsets.

Donation came from healthy HIV-negative adults that had no recent acute infections or vaccinations. Worth noting for this clone: Its antigen is unidentified.

The J gene is TRBJ1-1, the V gene TRBV9; D unresolved. The TCR comes from a man aged 25 to 40 in good health. Sequencing was carried out using naive CD4+ T cells sorted from blood. The subset: CD45RA+ positively selected. The CDR3 loop reads CASSVAMAGNTEAFF. CDR3 nucleotides: TGTGCCAGCAGCGTAGCTATGGCGGGGAACACTGAAGCTTTCTTT.